This passage covers 27 T cell receptor beta chains from one sample sequenced in a study of STAT3 mutations in large granular lymphocyte leukemia. Data came from immunoSEQ multiplex PCR; TCRdb stores just in-frame clones and leaves some out. The data contain under 35,000 clones, around three quarters of them seen just once; the ten biggest clones take up 30%. General study findings and limits: Every T-LGLL patient had at least one immunodominant TCRbeta clonotype.

These TCRs are of unknown antigen specificity. Sequencing was carried out using peripheral blood mononuclear cells. The receptors derive from a woman aged 50 to 65 with T-cell large granular lymphocyte leukemia. Some clones in this sample may be carry-over from other donors' samples.

This clone was detected a few times. This chain uses TRBV9 with TRBJ2-1; D is uncertain. V gave up 0 bases and J gave up 6 bases, with 7 bases separating them. The CDR3 extends over 13 amino acids. Looked up from germline, CDR1 is SGDLS and CDR2 is YYNGEE. Here the CDR3 DNA reads TGTGCCAGCAGCGTAGAGACCCTCAATGAGCAGTTCTTC. This encodes CASSVETLNEQFF.

V and J are TRBV5-1 and TRBJ2-3; TRBD2 matches 9 bases. The CDR3 has 15 amino acids. Germline lookup yields CDR1 SGHRS and CDR2 YFSETQ. V lost 6 bases, J lost 2 bases, and 7 bases stayed unmatched. Here the CDR3 reads CASKRLAGTTDTQYF. The CDR3 DNA follows: TGCGCCAGCAAGAGGCTAGCGGGGACCACAGATACGCAGTATTTT.

V is TRBV7-2 and J is TRBJ2-1; 12 nucleotides line up with TRBD2. The J segment lost 9 bases and the V segment lost 5 bases, leaving 8 bases of the junction unmatched. The CDR3 has 15 amino acids. CDR1 is SGHTA and CDR2 is FQGNSA in the germline V gene. The CDR3 loop reads CASSRRLAGVAEQFF. In DNA form, the CDR3 reads TGTGCCAGCAGCCGGAGACTAGCGGGAGTGGCTGAGCAGTTCTTC.

There are a few counts of this clone. V usage is TRBV5-1 and J usage is TRBJ2-2; 8 bases line up with TRBD1. There are 15 residues in the CDR3. The germline V gene encodes CDR1 SGHRS and CDR2 YFSETQ. V lost 4 bases and J lost 1; bases outside the gene matches: 3. CDR3 sequence: CASSLGTGNTGELFF. Here the CDR3 DNA reads TGCGCCAGCAGCCTCGGGACAGGGAACACCGGGGAGCTGTTTTTT. The variable domain in full, completed from reference TRBV5-1 and TRBJ2-2, reads KAGVTQTPRYLIKTRGQQVTLSCSPISGHRSVSWYQQTPGQGLQFLFEYFSETQRNKGNFPGRFSGRQFSNSRSEMNVSTLELGDSALYLCASSLGTGNTGELFFGEGSRLTVL.

The chain joins TRBV6-6 to TRBJ2-5; D may match TRBD1 or TRBD2 (5 bases each). Germline V lookup: CDR1 MNHNY, CDR2 SVGAGI (reference sequence). Trimming left V 5 bases short and J 5 bases short, with 12 bases between. CDR3 length: 13 amino acids. CDR3 sequence: CASSVPGLETQYF. The CDR3 coding sequence is TGTGCCAGCAGTGTCCCGGGGCTGGAGACCCAGTACTTC.

The rearrangement uses TRBV7-8 and TRBJ2-7; D is unclear. The CDR3 spans 14 residues. V lost 1 base and J lost 2, with 9 bases in between. Germline values: CDR1 SGHVS, CDR2 FQNEAQ. As DNA, the CDR3 is TGTGCCAGCAGCTTAGGCCGAGTAACCTACGAGCAGTACTTC. Translating gives CASSLGRVTYEQYF. Variable domain in full (rest from reference TRBV7-8 and TRBJ2-7): GAGVSQSPRYKVAKRGQDVALRCDPISGHVSLFWYQQALGQGPEFLTYFQNEAQLDKSGLPSDRFFAERPEGSVSTLKIQRTQQEDSAVYLCASSLGRVTYEQYFGPGTRLTVT.

This chain connects TRBV5-4 to TRBJ2-5; D gene uncertain. Trimming stripped 4 bases from V and 5 bases from J, with 9 bases between. The CDR3 loop spans 12 amino acids. CDR1 and CDR2 from the germline V gene are SGHNT and YYREEE (reference sequence). CDR3 in DNA: TGTGCCAGCAGCCCCGGATTGGAGACCCAGTACTTC. Translating it yields CASSPGLETQYF.

The count of this clone is one. The chain employs TRBV7-6 and TRBJ2-3, with D tentatively TRBD2 (5 bases). The CDR3 is 14 amino acids. The V gene lost 1 base and the J gene lost 0 bases, with 5 bases spanning the gap. In germline, CDR1 is SGHVS, CDR2 FNYEAQ. The CDR3 is CASSLGLSTDTQYF. CDR3 coding DNA: TGTGCCAGCAGCTTAGGACTAAGCACAGATACGCAGTATTTT. Full variable domain (outside the CDR3, taken from reference TRBV7-6 and TRBJ2-3): GAGVSQSPRYKVTKRGQDVALRCDPISGHVSLYWYRQALGQGPEFLTYFNYEAQQDKSGLPNDRFSAERPEGSISTLTIQRTEQRDSAMYRCASSLGLSTDTQYFGPGTRLTVL.

The V and J genes are TRBV5-1 and TRBJ1-4; 10 bases map to TRBD1. The CDR3 is made up of 15 amino acids. Germline values: CDR1 SGHRS, CDR2 YFSETQ. V trimming: 6 bases; J trimming: 11 bases; junction bases outside the gene matches: 13. The CDR3 protein is CASKKHRQGADKLFF. The CDR3 DNA sequence: TGCGCCAGCAAAAAACACCGACAGGGGGCGGACAAACTGTTTTTT.

V gene TRBV19 combines with J gene TRBJ2-7; 7 positions agree with TRBD1. Per germline, CDR1 LNHDA and CDR2 SQIVND (reference sequence). V shed 1 base, J shed 3 bases, and the junction held 3 bases outside the gene matches. This CDR3 region has 14 residues. The CDR3 nucleotides are TGTGCCAGTAGTATAGGGACAGGTCTCTACGAGCAGTACTTC. Translation: CASSIGTGLYEQYF.

This clone has a handful of counts. This chain connects TRBV19 to TRBJ1-5; 9 bases match TRBD1. Germline trimming cut 3 bases from V and 2 bases from J; bases unmatched to any gene: 5. The CDR3 runs 16 residues. In germline, CDR1 is LNHDA, CDR2 SQIVND (reference sequence). The CDR3 DNA sequence: TGTGCCAGTAGTATTACGGGACAGGGACGCAATCAGCCCCAGCATTTT. Its protein product is CASSITGQGRNQPQHF.

This clone counts as medium-sized. The chain uses TRBV27 and TRBJ2-5, with a weak D call TRBD2 (5 bases). The CDR3 is made up of 14 amino acids. Deletions cut 2 bases from V and 4 bases from J, with 11 bases between. Germline V gene sequence: CDR1 MNHEY, CDR2 SMNVEV (reference sequence). CDR3 sequence (DNA): TGTGCCAGCAGTTTACTAGCAGCCCCAGAGACCCAGTACTTC. It specifies CASSLLAAPETQYF.

CDR3 nucleotides: TGTGCCAGCACTCGAGGTGGAAGCAATCAGCCCCAGCATTTT. The encoded protein is CASTRGGSNQPQHF. V is TRBV28 and J is TRBJ1-5, with unresolved D. The CDR3 consists of 14 residues. Germline lookup yields CDR1 MDHEN and CDR2 SYDVKM. V was trimmed by 7 bases and J by 1 base, leaving 11 bases between them.

The chain joins TRBV7-6 to TRBJ1-1; D not resolved. CDR3 length equals 13 residues. Germline V gives CDR1 SGHVS, CDR2 FNYEAQ. Trimming took off 1 base at V and 3 bases at J, with 6 bases between the two ends. The CDR3: CASSLESYTEAFF. CDR3 bases: TGTGCCAGCAGCTTAGAAAGTTACACTGAAGCTTTCTTT.

The genes are TRBV5-8 and TRBJ1-5, with 8 bases lining up with TRBD1. The V and J ends lost 0 bases and 12 bases, in that order; junction bases with no gene match: 11. The CDR3 contains 15 residues. Germline V gives CDR1 SGHTS, CDR2 YDEGEE. CDR3 DNA sequence: TGTGCCAGCAGCTTGGGACAGGGGCCGCCGGTGGTCCAGCATTTT. This sequence encodes CASSLGQGPPVVQHF.

This clone was seen a handful of times. The rearrangement links TRBV9 to TRBJ1-1; D is undetermined. Per the germline V gene, CDR1 is SGDLS and CDR2 is YYNGEE. CDR3 length: 13 amino acids. V dropped 6 bases and J dropped 5 bases, with 14 bases sitting between them. CDR3 sequence reads: CASKKYTGTEAFF. The CDR3, as DNA: TGTGCCAGCAAGAAGTATACCGGTACTGAAGCTTTCTTT. Supplemented by reference TRBV9 and TRBJ1-1, the full variable domain reads DSGVTQTPKHLITATGQRVTLRCSPRSGDLSVYWYQQSLDQGLQFLIQYYNGEERAKGNILERFSAQQFPDLHSELNLSSLELGDSALYFCASKKYTGTEAFFGQGTRLTVV.

Only a few counts were recorded for this clone. CDR3 in DNA: TGTGCCAGCAGCTTGGATCGGGGGGGGAACTATGGCTACACCTTC. It encodes CASSLDRGGNYGYTF. J is TRBJ1-2 and V is TRBV5-4, with D tentatively TRBD1 (5 bases). V was clipped by 0 bases and J by 2 bases, with 11 bases between them. The germline V gene has CDR1 SGHNT and CDR2 YYREEE (reference sequence). This CDR3 has 15 amino acids.

The chain recombines TRBV5-8 with TRBJ1-1; maybe TRBD1 (6 bases). This CDR3 has 12 amino acids. Trimming left V 5 bases short and J 8 bases short, with 13 bases between. CDR1 SGHTS and CDR2 YDEGEE come from the germline V gene. The CDR3 protein is CASSSDRLEAFF. Here the CDR3 DNA reads TGTGCCAGCAGTTCAGACAGGCTGGAAGCTTTCTTT.

The table lists this clone with a count of one. The chain uses TRBV6-5 and TRBJ2-1, with TRBD2 identical over 13 bases. Trimming at V came to 0 bases and at J to 7 bases, leaving 0 bases not matched to a gene. Germline CDR1 and CDR2: MNHEY and SVGAGI. The CDR3 spans 15 residues. In DNA, the CDR3 is TGTGCCAGCAGTTACTCACTAGCGGGAGGGAATGAGCAGTTCTTC. It yields the protein CASSYSLAGGNEQFF.

The chain recombines TRBV29-1 with TRBJ1-1; 7 bases line up with TRBD1. Unmatched junction bases numbered 5, after V lost 4 bases and J lost 3 bases. The germline V gene has CDR1 SQVTM and CDR2 ANQGSEA. The CDR3 is made up of 13 amino acids. The CDR3 region has the DNA TGCAGCGTTGTGACAGGGTACGACACTGAAGCTTTCTTT. Translated: CSVVTGYDTEAFF.

The chain employs TRBV19 and TRBJ2-3, with a weak D call TRBD1 (6 bases). With 7 bases removed from V and 3 bases from J, the gap between germline ends came to 14 bases. The CDR3 spans 14 residues. CDR1 is LNHDA, CDR2 SQIVND, per germline (reference sequence). The DNA of the CDR3 is TGTGCCAGTACAGGGGTTAGGGGTACAGATACGCAGTATTTT. Its protein product is CASTGVRGTDTQYF.

The gene calls are TRBV5-1 and TRBJ2-1, with TRBD1 identical over 9 bases. CDR3 size: 16 residues. The germline V gene encodes CDR1 SGHRS and CDR2 YFSETQ. The trim removed 3 bases at V and 9 bases at J, leaving 13 bases unmatched. CDR3 DNA sequence: TGCGCCAGCAGCTGGGAGGACAGGGGACCCCTCAGTGAGCAGTTCTTC. This sequence encodes CASSWEDRGPLSEQFF. The full variable domain, with the rest looked up from reference TRBV5-1 and TRBJ2-1, is KAGVTQTPRYLIKTRGQQVTLSCSPISGHRSVSWYQQTPGQGLQFLFEYFSETQRNKGNFPGRFSGRQFSNSRSEMNVSTLELGDSALYLCASSWEDRGPLSEQFFGPGTRLTVL.

This chain uses TRBV7-2 with TRBJ1-5, with 7 bases fitting TRBD1. V dropped 4 bases and J dropped 7; count of bases not matched to a gene: 10. The CDR3 contains 15 residues. The V gene's germline CDR1 is SGHTA and CDR2 FQGNSA. The chain's CDR3 is CASSSQTGLRQPQHF. The DNA of the CDR3 is TGTGCCAGCAGCTCACAGACAGGGCTGCGACAGCCCCAGCATTTT.

This chain uses TRBV5-8 with TRBJ2-7; 15 nucleotides line up with TRBD2. The CDR3 consists of 17 residues. Looked up from germline, CDR1 is SGHTS and CDR2 is YDEGEE. V lost 2 bases and J lost 6; bases outside the gene matches: 9. CDR3 nucleotides: TGTGCCAGCAGCTTACCGGGACTAGCGGGAGGTCCCGGCGAGCAGTACTTC. Translating it yields CASSLPGLAGGPGEQYF. The full variable domain, in which reference TRBV5-8 and TRBJ2-7 provide the parts outside the CDR3, is EAGVTQSPTHLIKTRGQQATLRCSPISGHTSVYWYQQALGLGLQFLLWYDEGEERNRGNFPPRFSGRQFPNYSSELNVNALELEDSALYLCASSLPGLAGGPGEQYFGPGTRLTVT.

As to this clone: This same CDR3 is encoded by further DNA sequences in the sample. The V call is TRBV5-4, the J call TRBJ1-1; 8 nucleotides align to TRBD1. Germline V CDR1 and CDR2: SGHNT, YYREEE (reference sequence). This CDR3 has 15 residues. The V segment lost 0 bases and the J segment 1 base; nucleotides outside the gene matches: 2. CDR3 amino acids: CASSLGGTGNTEAFF. The CDR3 region has the DNA TGTGCCAGCAGCTTGGGGGGGACAGGGAACACTGAAGCTTTCTTT.

The chain links TRBV7-2 to TRBJ2-2; D unresolved. Germline CDR1 and CDR2: SGHTA and FQGNSA. This CDR3 is built from 15 residues. Trimming removed 5 bases from V and 5 bases from J, with 15 bases in between. The CDR3 here is CASSPGLGWTGELFF. CDR3 in DNA: TGTGCCAGCAGCCCTGGGTTGGGGTGGACCGGGGAGCTGTTTTTT.

CDR3 protein: CASSEGGGLYEQYF. The CDR3 nucleotides read TGTGCCAGCAGTGAAGGGGGAGGGCTCTACGAGCAGTACTTC. The chain carries TRBV2 and TRBJ2-7; 7 nucleotides agree with TRBD2. The CDR3 is made up of 14 amino acids. Losses at the gene ends were 1 base for V and 3 bases for J; bases not matched to a gene: 3. From germline, CDR1 is SNHLY and CDR2 FYNNEI.